Below, 18 T cell receptor beta chains from the same sample are listed, as sequenced in a study of memory CD4+ T cells and cytomegalovirus serostatus. Single viable CD3+CD4+CD8-CD45RO+ cells were sorted as the memory CD4+ T cells. This table comes from immunoSEQ multiplex PCR, and its TCRdb copy is limited to in-frame clones, with some not included. The sample holds tens of thousands of clones, around 76% seen once. The sequenced sample consisted of memory CD4+ T cells from blood. These receptors came from an adult in good health and CMV-seronegative.

The genes are TRBV27 and TRBJ1-4, with D tentatively TRBD1 (6 bases). Trimming pared 5 bases from V and 11 bases from J, leaving 18 bases between. From germline, CDR1 is MNHEY and CDR2 SMNVEV (reference sequence). The CDR3 length is 14 residues. CDR3: CASSPTRQEGKLFF. The CDR3 bases are TGTGCCAGCAGTCCCACTCGACAGGAAGGGAAACTGTTTTTT.

This sequence joins TRBV4-3 and TRBJ2-7; possibly TRBD1 or TRBD2 for D (5 bases each). Trimming took 0 bases from V and 3 from J, leaving 9 bases between them. CDR1 is LGHNA, CDR2 YSLEER, per germline. This CDR3 region has 14 residues. This CDR3 reads CASSQERGRYEQYF. CDR3 DNA sequence: TGCGCCAGCAGCCAAGAAAGGGGACGCTACGAGCAGTACTTC.

The chain carries TRBV7-6 and TRBJ2-4, with D possibly matching TRBD1 (6 bases). V shed 5 bases and J shed 3 bases, with 11 bases lying between them. There are 14 residues in the CDR3. Per the germline V gene, CDR1 is SGHVS and CDR2 is FNYEAQ. As DNA, the CDR3 is TGTGCCAGCAGCCTCGGGACAAACAAAAACATTCAGTACTTC. Its protein is CASSLGTNKNIQYF.

This rearrangement joins TRBV9 to TRBJ2-7, with D perhaps assigned TRBD1 or TRBD2 (5 bases each). CDR1 is SGDLS and CDR2 is YYNGEE in the germline V gene. With 3 bases removed from V and 6 bases from J, the gap between germline ends came to 22 bases. CDR3 length: 16 residues. CDR3 amino acids: CASSGQTNSKYSEQYF. The CDR3 DNA reads as TGTGCCAGCAGCGGACAGACTAATAGTAAATACAGCGAGCAGTACTTC.

V and J are TRBV4-3 and TRBJ1-1; D may be TRBD1 (6 bases). V lost 0 bases to trimming and J lost 7 bases, with 9 bases between them. Germline V lookup: CDR1 LGHNA, CDR2 YSLEER. The CDR3 runs to 13 residues. The CDR3 DNA is TGCGCCAGCAGCCAAGAGGCAGGGGATGAAGCTTTCTTT. Translation: CASSQEAGDEAFF.

J is TRBJ2-2 and V is TRBV7-2; D not certain. Trimming left V 3 bases short and J 7 bases short, with 6 bases between. Germline CDR1 and CDR2: SGHTA and FQGNSA. The CDR3 covers 12 residues. Here the CDR3 DNA reads TGTGCCAGCAGCTTTAAAGGCGGGGAGCTGTTTTTT. Protein: CASSFKGGELFF.

This clone was counted between two and nine times. The rearrangement uses TRBV5-4 and TRBJ2-5; tentatively, D is TRBD2 (5 bases). The V gene lost 0 bases and the J gene lost 2 bases, with 14 bases spanning the gap. This CDR3 region has 16 residues. CDR1 SGHNT and CDR2 YYREEE come from the germline V gene (reference sequence). CDR3 residues: CASSLVTGLGQETQYF. The CDR3 bases are TGTGCCAGCAGCTTGGTCACGGGGTTGGGGCAAGAGACCCAGTACTTC.

The chain recombines TRBV5-1 with TRBJ2-5; D call uncertain. CDR1 SGHRS and CDR2 YFSETQ come from the germline V gene. The length of the CDR3 is 12 residues. V lost 1 base and J lost 5, with 6 bases in between. The CDR3: CASSLNHETQYF. In DNA, the CDR3 is TGCGCCAGCAGCTTGAATCACGAGACCCAGTACTTC.

The chain employs TRBV7-2 and TRBJ1-2; TRBD1 matches at 10 bases. V was clipped by 5 bases and J by 5 bases; unmatched bases: 14. CDR3 length equals 17 residues. The germline CDR1 and CDR2 sequences are SGHTA and FQGNSA. The CDR3 here is CASSTPGTGVVGYGYTF. CDR3 DNA sequence: TGTGCCAGCAGCACCCCCGGGACAGGGGTTGTAGGGTATGGCTACACCTTC.

A few counts support this clone. The V gene is TRBV7-6, the J gene TRBJ1-1; no clear D. This CDR3 spans 12 amino acids. With 5 bases removed from V and 6 bases from J, the gap between germline ends came to 10 bases. Germline lookup yields CDR1 SGHVS and CDR2 FNYEAQ. In DNA, the CDR3 is TGTGCCAGCAGCGGTGTTGGCTCTGAAGCTTTCTTT. Encoded protein: CASSGVGSEAFF.

The chain couples TRBV7-9 to TRBJ2-1, with TRBD2 identical over 7 bases. The ends lost 4 bases at V and 0 bases at J; junction bases unmatched: 3. The CDR3 is made up of 15 amino acids. Germline CDR1 SEHNR, CDR2 FQNEAQ (reference sequence). Written as DNA, the CDR3 is TGTGCCAGCAGCTCCGGGGGGAGCTCCTACAATGAGCAGTTCTTC. Translating it yields CASSSGGSSYNEQFF.

The CDR3 DNA is TGTGCCAGTAAACTCTTCGACAGGGGGCCTAGTGATGAGCAGTTCTTC. This codes for CASKLFDRGPSDEQFF. This rearrangement joins TRBV27 to TRBJ2-1; 10 positions agree with TRBD1. Looked up from germline, CDR1 is MNHEY and CDR2 is SMNVEV (reference sequence). The CDR3 has 16 residues. The V and J ends lost 9 bases and 8 bases, in that order; junction bases with no gene match: 16.

The CDR3 coding sequence is TGTGCCAGTAGTATTTCCCACCTAGGGATGAGAGAGCAGTACTTC. Protein sequence: CASSISHLGMREQYF. The chain employs TRBV19 and TRBJ2-7; D remains ambiguous. The V and J ends lost 3 bases and 7 bases respectively, with 19 bases between them. This CDR3 spans 15 amino acids. Germline CDR1 LNHDA, CDR2 SQIVND (reference sequence).

The chain has TRBV5-6 and TRBJ1-1; D is possibly TRBD1 (5 bases). Per germline, CDR1 SGHDT and CDR2 YYEEEE. The CDR3 totals 15 residues. Trimming took off 4 bases at V and 0 bases at J, with 13 bases between the two ends. CDR3 sequence reads: CASSPVGLVNTEAFF. CDR3 nucleotides: TGTGCCAGCAGCCCCGTGGGGCTTGTGAACACTGAAGCTTTCTTT.

The chain uses TRBV27 and TRBJ1-5; D gene unclear. This CDR3 is built from 16 residues. Germline V gives CDR1 MNHEY, CDR2 SMNVEV (reference sequence). The V end lost 5 bases, the J end lost 0 bases, and 14 bases lay between the germline ends. CDR3 loop: CASSPRTVNSNQPQHF. DNA of the CDR3: TGTGCCAGCAGTCCCCGGACGGTTAATAGCAATCAGCCCCAGCATTTT.

CDR3 residues: CASSPLVALSSGNTIYF. The DNA for the CDR3 is TGTGCCAGCAGCCCACTGGTTGCGTTGAGCTCTGGAAACACCATATATTTT. The V and J genes are TRBV7-3 and TRBJ1-3; D is unresolved. The germline gives CDR1 SGHTA, CDR2 FQGTGA. This CDR3 spans 17 amino acids. V was pared by 5 bases and J by 0 bases, with 17 bases between.

The V and J genes are TRBV9 and TRBJ2-3; 7 bases fit TRBD2. CDR1 and CDR2 (germline): SGDLS, YYNGEE. The CDR3 loop spans 17 amino acids. Losses at the gene ends were 0 bases for V and 2 bases for J; bases not matched to a gene: 9. CDR3 coding DNA: TGTGCCAGCAGCGTAGAGGGAGGGCAGGTTAACACAGATACGCAGTATTTT. It encodes CASSVEGGQVNTDTQYF.

As concerns this clone: An end of the junction differs from the germline gene, which may be a read error. The chain joins TRBV7-7 to TRBJ2-7, with 9 bases matching TRBD1. CDR3 length: 13 residues. Germline loops: CDR1 SSHAT, CDR2 FNYEAQ (reference sequence). CDR3 sequence (DNA): TGTGCTAGCAGCTCCGACAGGGGGGGGGAGCAGTACTTC. Protein product: CASSSDRGGEQYF.